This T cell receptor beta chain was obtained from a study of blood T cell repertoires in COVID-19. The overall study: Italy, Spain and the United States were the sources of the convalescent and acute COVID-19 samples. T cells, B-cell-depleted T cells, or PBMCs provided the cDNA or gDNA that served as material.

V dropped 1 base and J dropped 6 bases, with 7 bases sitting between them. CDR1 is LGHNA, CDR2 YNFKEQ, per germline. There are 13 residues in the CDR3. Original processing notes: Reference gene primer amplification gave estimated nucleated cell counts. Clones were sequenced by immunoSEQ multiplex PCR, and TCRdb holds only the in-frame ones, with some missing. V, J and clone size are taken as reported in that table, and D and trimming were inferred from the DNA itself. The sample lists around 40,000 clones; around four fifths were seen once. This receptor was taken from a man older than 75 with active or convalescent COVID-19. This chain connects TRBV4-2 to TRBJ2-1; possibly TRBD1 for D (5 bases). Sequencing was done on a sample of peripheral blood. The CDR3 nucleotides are TGTGCCAGCAGCCAAGGGGGCTCCAATGAGCAGTTCTTC. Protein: CASSQGGSNEQFF.